These 22 T cell receptor beta chains originate from one sample sequenced in a study of shared clonotypes between healthy human individuals. Terminally differentiated effector memory CD45RA+ cells were excluded by CCR7 positive selection of CD45RO-negative cells. TCRdb keeps only in-frame clones here, not all; method: immunoSEQ multiplex PCR. The data hold approximately 740,000 clones, with 92% observed a single time. The sample comprised naive CD8+ T cells sorted from blood. These receptors all stem from a man between 25 and 39 years old in good health.

This chain joins TRBV7-9 and TRBJ1-4; no reliable D call. The germline gives CDR1 SEHNR, CDR2 FQNEAQ (reference sequence). The CDR3 sequence is 17 residues long. Trimming stripped 5 bases from V and 3 bases from J, with 19 bases between. As DNA, the CDR3 is TGTGCCAGCAGCCACCCGATTGGGTCGGAGCCTAATGAAAAACTGTTTTTT. This translates into CASSHPIGSEPNEKLFF. The full variable domain, its missing parts supplied by reference TRBV7-9 and TRBJ1-4, is DTGVSQNPRHKITKRGQNVTFRCDPISEHNRLYWYRQTLGQGPEFLTYFQNEAQLEKSRLLSDRFSAERPKGSFSTLEIQRTEQGDSAMYLCASSHPIGSEPNEKLFFGSGTQLSVL.

The chain has TRBV5-4 and TRBJ1-4; 7 bases map to TRBD1. The V gene end was trimmed by 0 bases and the J gene end by 3 bases; junction bases not matched to a gene: 5. The CDR3 totals 16 residues. CDR1 and CDR2 (germline): SGHNT, YYREEE (reference sequence). The CDR3 sequence is CASSLVGTEANEKLFF. The CDR3 DNA sequence: TGTGCCAGCAGCTTGGTTGGGACAGAGGCTAATGAAAAACTGTTTTTT.

The rearrangement uses TRBV5-4 and TRBJ2-3; D may be TRBD2 (6 bases). Germline V gene data show CDR1 as SGHNT and CDR2 as YYREEE (reference sequence). V lost 0 bases, J lost 0 bases, and 11 bases lay in between. The CDR3 consists of 16 residues. CDR3 region: CASSLVGGTSTDTQYF. The DNA of the CDR3 is TGTGCCAGCAGCTTGGTGGGTGGGACTAGCACAGATACGCAGTATTTT. The full variable domain, with the rest looked up from reference TRBV5-4 and TRBJ2-3, is ETGVTQSPTHLIKTRGQQVTLRCSSQSGHNTVSWYQQALGQGPQFIFQYYREEENGRGNFPPRFSGLQFPNYSSELNVNALELDDSALYLCASSLVGGTSTDTQYFGPGTRLTVL.

This chain joins TRBV19 and TRBJ1-1; D remains unclear. Per the germline V gene, CDR1 is LNHDA and CDR2 is SQIVND (reference sequence). This CDR3 is 11 amino acids long. V gave up 7 bases and J gave up 5 bases, with 8 bases separating them. The CDR3 nucleotides read TGTGCCAGTACCCTGGGGACTGAAGCTTTCTTT. Its translation is CASTLGTEAFF. Complete variable domain (other parts from reference TRBV19 and TRBJ1-1): DGGITQSPKYLFRKEGQNVTLSCEQNLNHDAMYWYRQDPGQGLRLIYYSQIVNDFQKGDIAEGYSVSREKKESFPLTVTSAQKNPTAFYLCASTLGTEAFFGQGTRLTVV.

A remark on this clone: Other nucleotide sequences in the sample specify the same CDR3. The rearrangement joins TRBV7-9 to TRBJ1-1; D remains unclear. The V and J ends lost 5 bases and 1 base respectively, with 5 bases between them. The length of the CDR3 is 12 residues. The germline V gene encodes CDR1 SEHNR and CDR2 FQNEAQ (reference sequence). The CDR3 region is CASSLENTEAFF. CDR3 DNA sequence: TGTGCCAGCAGCCTGGAGAACACTGAAGCTTTCTTT.

The chain couples TRBV5-4 to TRBJ2-1, with D unresolved. V was shortened by 6 bases and J by 0 bases, with 7 bases between the two germline ends. The CDR3 consists of 13 residues. Per the germline V gene, CDR1 is SGHNT and CDR2 is YYREEE (reference sequence). CDR3 sequence: CASKADSYNEQFF. The CDR3 DNA reads as TGTGCCAGCAAGGCGGACTCCTACAATGAGCAGTTCTTC.

This clone was observed a single time. The chain joins TRBV6-6 to TRBJ1-4; possibly TRBD1 for D (6 bases). Per germline, CDR1 MNHNY and CDR2 SVGAGI (reference sequence). V dropped 10 bases and J dropped 5 bases, with 17 bases sitting between them. The CDR3 consists of 14 residues. CDR3 loop: CATETGGANEKLFF. CDR3 coding DNA: TGTGCCACCGAGACAGGCGGTGCGAATGAAAAACTGTTTTTT.

The chain has TRBV5-4 and TRBJ2-7; D unresolved. Per germline, CDR1 SGHNT and CDR2 YYREEE (reference sequence). The CDR3 runs to 18 residues. The V gene lost 0 bases and the J gene lost 5 bases, with 24 bases spanning the gap. For the CDR3, the DNA is TGTGCCAGCAGCTTGGGGGGAACACGGGCCCTCTTCCTGAACGAGCAGTACTTC. Amino acid sequence: CASSLGGTRALFLNEQYF.

This chain connects TRBV7-9 to TRBJ2-1; 13 bases match TRBD2. There are 19 residues in the CDR3. Germline assignment: CDR1 SEHNR and CDR2 FQNEAQ (reference sequence). The V segment lost 6 bases and the J segment 0 bases; nucleotides outside the gene matches: 11. The CDR3 coding sequence is TGTGCCAGCAGTCCCGGTGGACTAGCGGGGGTCAGCTCCTACAATGAGCAGTTCTTC. It codes for CASSPGGLAGVSSYNEQFF. The whole variable domain, filled in from reference TRBV7-9 and TRBJ2-1, reads DTGVSQNPRHKITKRGQNVTFRCDPISEHNRLYWYRQTLGQGPEFLTYFQNEAQLEKSRLLSDRFSAERPKGSFSTLEIQRTEQGDSAMYLCASSPGGLAGVSSYNEQFFGPGTRLTVL.

This chain connects TRBV10-1 to TRBJ2-3, with 7 nucleotides matching TRBD1. The germline gives CDR1 WNHNN, CDR2 SYGVQD (reference sequence). V shed 0 bases and J 2 bases; nucleotides not matched to a gene: 14. The CDR3 loop spans 19 amino acids. The CDR3 protein is CASSESVQGEQLDTDTQYF. In DNA form, the CDR3 reads TGCGCCAGCAGTGAGTCAGTCCAGGGGGAACAATTAGACACAGATACGCAGTATTTT.

This rearrangement joins TRBV5-1 to TRBJ1-1, with TRBD1 matching over 8 bases. This CDR3 spans 15 amino acids. With 2 bases clipped from V and 4 bases from J, the junction kept 7 bases outside the gene matches. The germline V gene encodes CDR1 SGHRS and CDR2 YFSETQ. The CDR3 region has the DNA TGCGCCAGCAGCTTCGAGGGAACAGGGGGCACTGAAGCTTTCTTT. It encodes CASSFEGTGGTEAFF.

The chain recombines TRBV5-1 with TRBJ1-1; D uncertain. The CDR3 runs 16 residues. The germline gives CDR1 SGHRS, CDR2 YFSETQ. The V end was cut by 2 bases, the J end by 1 base, with 15 bases between. The CDR3 region is CASSFPSHSANTEAFF. CDR3 in DNA: TGCGCCAGCAGCTTCCCCAGCCACAGCGCGAACACTGAAGCTTTCTTT.

This clone has only a few counts. The chain couples TRBV11-2 to TRBJ2-7; possible D gene TRBD2, 5 bases. Per germline, CDR1 SGHAT and CDR2 FQNNGV. The V gene lost 2 bases and the J gene lost 2 bases, with 10 bases spanning the gap. This CDR3 has 14 residues. In DNA form, the CDR3 reads TGTGCCAGCAGCTTAAGCGGTCCCCCCTACGAGCAGTACTTC. This gives the protein CASSLSGPPYEQYF.

As regards this clone: The identical CDR3 is also encoded by other nucleotide sequences in the sample. The J gene is TRBJ2-7, the V gene TRBV7-9, with 7 nucleotides matching TRBD1. Per germline, CDR1 SEHNR and CDR2 FQNEAQ (reference sequence). V was pared by 3 bases and J by 3 bases, with 2 bases of the junction left unmatched. The CDR3 consists of 13 residues. The CDR3 here is CASSFRDSYEQYF. For the CDR3, the DNA is TGTGCCAGCAGCTTTCGGGACAGCTACGAGCAGTACTTC.

The rearrangement joins TRBV10-1 to TRBJ2-7; D may be TRBD2 (6 bases). The V and J ends lost 10 bases and 3 bases respectively, with 22 bases between them. The V gene's germline CDR1 is WNHNN and CDR2 SYGVQD (reference sequence). The length of the CDR3 is 15 residues. DNA for the CDR3: TGCGCCAACAAGCCGCTCTTGAGGCGGGACTACGAGCAGTACTTC. Protein: CANKPLLRRDYEQYF.

The J gene is TRBJ2-5, the V gene TRBV7-2; D remains unclear. This CDR3 spans 14 amino acids. V lost 1 base, J lost 2 bases, and 8 bases lay in between. The germline gives CDR1 SGHTA, CDR2 FQGNSA. The CDR3 region has the DNA TGTGCCAGCAGCTTAGACAGATTTCAAGAGACCCAGTACTTC. Translated, it gives CASSLDRFQETQYF.

This clone came up once. In nucleotides, the CDR3 is TGTGCCTGGAGTCTAGGACAGGGTTACGAGCAGTACTTC. Translation gives CAWSLGQGYEQYF. The genes are TRBV30 and TRBJ2-7; 8 bases fit TRBD1. The V and J ends lost 2 bases and 4 bases, in that order; junction bases with no gene match: 4. CDR3 length: 13 amino acids. Per the germline V gene, CDR1 is GTSNPN and CDR2 is SVGIG (reference sequence). The complete variable domain, with remaining parts taken from reference TRBV30 and TRBJ2-7, reads SQTIHQWPATLVQPVGSPLSLECTVEGTSNPNLYWYRQAAGRGLQLLFYSVGIGQISSEVPQNLSASRPQDRQFILSSKKLLLSDSGFYLCAWSLGQGYEQYFGPGTRLTVT.

J is TRBJ2-7 and V is TRBV25-1; D gene uncertain. Trimming removed 0 bases from V and 6 bases from J, with 9 bases in between. The CDR3 contains 13 residues. The germline V gene has CDR1 MGHDK and CDR2 SYGVNS. CDR3 DNA: TGTGCCAGCAGTGAATATCGACCGGGCGAGCAGTACTTC. Protein: CASSEYRPGEQYF.

This clone was observed a single time. This chain joins TRBV5-1 and TRBJ1-1, with D unresolved. The ends were cut back, 3 bases at V and 0 bases at J, with 6 bases in the middle. CDR1 and CDR2 (germline): SGHRS, YFSETQ. The CDR3 covers 13 residues. CDR3 bases: TGCGCCAGCAGCTCGGCCATGAACACTGAAGCTTTCTTT. The encoded protein is CASSSAMNTEAFF.

This rearrangement joins TRBV9 to TRBJ2-3, with 11 bases matching TRBD2. Germline V lookup: CDR1 SGDLS, CDR2 YYNGEE. V lost 4 bases, J lost 3 bases, and 7 bases stayed unmatched. The CDR3 length is 16 residues. CDR3 sequence: CASSFSSGRATDTQYF. CDR3 bases: TGTGCCAGCAGCTTTAGTAGCGGGAGGGCAACAGATACGCAGTATTTT.

V and J are TRBV10-3 and TRBJ1-4; possibly TRBD1 for D (5 bases). This CDR3 has 15 residues. V was trimmed by 4 bases and J by 3 bases, leaving 12 bases between them. Germline CDR1 reads ENHRY; CDR2 reads SYGVKD. This chain's CDR3 is CAISAGEGANEKLFF. In nucleotides, the CDR3 is TGTGCCATCAGTGCGGGAGAAGGGGCTAATGAAAAACTGTTTTTT.

J is TRBJ1-5 and V is TRBV10-3; TRBD1 matches at 7 bases. The CDR3 has 13 amino acids. Germline V gene lookup returns CDR1 ENHRY and CDR2 SYGVKD. V was pared by 6 bases and J by 4 bases, with 3 bases of the junction left unmatched. This CDR3 is CAIRGQTNQPQHF. CDR3 sequence (DNA): TGTGCCATCAGGGGACAGACAAATCAGCCCCAGCATTTT.